The sequence of this T cell receptor beta chain was determined in a study of T-cell reconstitution after alpha-beta-depleted transplantation in children. Findings and limits, study-wide: Diversity and T-cell counts at one year after transplant derived mostly from new T cells.

A TCRbeta library incorporating unique molecular identifiers was prepared. TCRdb recomputed calls from the PCR reads with MiXCR, one row per CDR3 protein. Of 100,000 or so distinct CDR3 sequences in the sample, around 15% were seen once. A word on this clonotype: What it binds is not known.

The sample was PBMCs, mostly from graft donor cells, taken 180 days after TCRalphabeta/CD19-depleted stem cell transplant. The origin of this receptor is a male patient under 10 years old who had a stem cell transplant for acute lymphoblastic leukemia, so the T cells may come from the graft donor.

CDR3: CASGISVEQFF. The DNA of the CDR3 is TGTGCCAGCGGAATATCTGTGGAGCAGTTCTTC. The genes are TRBV2 and TRBJ2-1; no clear D. The CDR3 has 11 amino acids. The germline gives CDR1 SNHLY, CDR2 FYNNEI. V dropped 8 bases and J dropped 10 bases, with 12 bases sitting between them. Full variable domain (outside the CDR3, taken from reference TRBV2 and TRBJ2-1): EPEVTQTPSHQVTQMGQEVILRCVPISNHLYFYWYRQILGQKVEFLVSFYNNEISEKSEIFDDQFSVERPDGSNFTLKIRSTKLEDSAMYFCASGISVEQFFGPGTRLTVL.